These T cell receptor beta chains were read from a single sample in a study of control samples from healthy donors and cancer patients. Sequencing used immunoSEQ multiplex PCR; TCRdb keeps in-frame clones, though not all of them. The sample consists of about 73,000 clones, about 93% of them appearing once. Sequencing used blood. All receptors come from a middle-aged woman in good health. Each CDR3 is given without its conserved first and last residue.

CDR3aa	v_gene	j_gene
ASSNDRPGGYT	TRBV5-1	TRBJ1-2
ASSPPGRQGMNTEAF	TRBV7-9	TRBJ1-1
ASSYFGTETTPLH	TRBV6-5	TRBJ1-6
ASTPLAGPYEQY	TRBV27	TRBJ2-7
ASSKGVWEKLF	TRBV21-1	TRBJ1-4
ASFPPGAPLLNTEAF	TRBV7-9	TRBJ1-1
AWSGGQTIISNQPQH	TRBV30	TRBJ1-5
ASSLLAGGESDTQY	TRBV6-4	TRBJ2-3
ASSQEFVQETQY	TRBV3-1/TRBV3-2	TRBJ2-5
ASGDSDRGRDDTQY	TRBV10-1	TRBJ2-3
ASSLVGGNPGEKLF	TRBV5-1	TRBJ1-4
SVSDGVLGNQPQH	TRBV29-1	TRBJ1-5
ASSPLEGTLNYGYT	TRBV7-9	TRBJ1-2
SARADGFQY	TRBV20-1	TRBJ2-4
ASSFSTSSANEQF	TRBV7-9	TRBJ2-1
ATSREGGHTFSYEQY	TRBV15	TRBJ2-7
ASSPMGLAGDLYEQY	TRBV5-1	TRBJ2-7
ASSLEPFSSYEQY	TRBV5-6	TRBJ2-7
SVARVGYEQY	TRBV29-1	TRBJ2-7
ASSQDVGGQGADTQY	TRBV3-1/TRBV3-2	TRBJ2-3
ASSVDRGWNTEAF	TRBV19	TRBJ1-1
ASSKVWDRKVGTEAF	TRBV21-1	TRBJ1-1
ASSTQGQANEKLF	TRBV7-8	TRBJ1-4
ASTPQGRQGSDEQY	TRBV6-2/TRBV6-3	TRBJ2-7
ASSATGYEQY	TRBV12-3/TRBV12-4	TRBJ2-7
ATDKGSTGELF	TRBV12-3/TRBV12-4	TRBJ2-2
SPRGGYGYT	TRBV20-1	TRBJ1-2
ASSYSRGLGGEYNEQF	TRBV6-2/TRBV6-3	TRBJ2-1
ASSYGLAYEQY	TRBV6-5	TRBJ2-7
ASSLGLGRQANYGYT	TRBV5-4	TRBJ1-2
ASSRAANYGYT	TRBV6-5	TRBJ1-2
ASSSNRGVDNEQF	TRBV7-7	TRBJ2-1
ASSSGASTSSYNEQF	TRBV11-2	TRBJ2-1
ASSLFQGADGYT	TRBV5-1	TRBJ1-2
ASIEQGNTGELF	TRBV28	TRBJ2-2
ASSQQTGGGGYT	TRBV3-1/TRBV3-2	TRBJ1-2
ATSDSVQGEQPQH	TRBV24-1	TRBJ1-5
ASSKGGSVNTGELF	TRBV7-2	TRBJ2-2
ASRHADPTEAF	TRBV27	TRBJ1-1
ANNPEAGREAF	TRBV5-1	TRBJ1-1
ASSVTGHLSLH	TRBV28	TRBJ1-6
ASSIAGGEETQY	TRBV19	TRBJ2-5
ASSYSGTGVNYGYT	TRBV6-2/TRBV6-3	TRBJ1-2
ASSGSGGQFTGELF	TRBV5-1	TRBJ2-2
ASSLGVLETQY	TRBV5-6	TRBJ2-5
ASSQESNIGSPLH	TRBV4-1	TRBJ1-6
ASSEDMGTPSYEQY	TRBV6-1	TRBJ2-7
ATSDQRRTSGTQY	TRBV24-1	TRBJ2-5
ASSSTGLAGAYEQY	TRBV7-8	TRBJ2-7
AWSVQEGEQY	TRBV30	TRBJ2-7
ASRGTYFQPQH	TRBV2	TRBJ1-5